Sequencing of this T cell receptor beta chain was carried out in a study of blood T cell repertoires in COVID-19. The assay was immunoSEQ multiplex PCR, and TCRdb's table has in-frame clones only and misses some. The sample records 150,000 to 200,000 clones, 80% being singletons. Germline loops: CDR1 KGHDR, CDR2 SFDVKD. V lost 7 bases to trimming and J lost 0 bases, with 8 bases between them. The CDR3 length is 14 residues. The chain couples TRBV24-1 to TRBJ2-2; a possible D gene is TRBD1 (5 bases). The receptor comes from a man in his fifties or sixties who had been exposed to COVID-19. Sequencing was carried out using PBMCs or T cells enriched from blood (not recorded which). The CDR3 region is CATRQASNTGELFF. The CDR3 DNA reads TGTGCCACCAGACAGGCCTCGAACACCGGGGAGCTGTTTTTT.